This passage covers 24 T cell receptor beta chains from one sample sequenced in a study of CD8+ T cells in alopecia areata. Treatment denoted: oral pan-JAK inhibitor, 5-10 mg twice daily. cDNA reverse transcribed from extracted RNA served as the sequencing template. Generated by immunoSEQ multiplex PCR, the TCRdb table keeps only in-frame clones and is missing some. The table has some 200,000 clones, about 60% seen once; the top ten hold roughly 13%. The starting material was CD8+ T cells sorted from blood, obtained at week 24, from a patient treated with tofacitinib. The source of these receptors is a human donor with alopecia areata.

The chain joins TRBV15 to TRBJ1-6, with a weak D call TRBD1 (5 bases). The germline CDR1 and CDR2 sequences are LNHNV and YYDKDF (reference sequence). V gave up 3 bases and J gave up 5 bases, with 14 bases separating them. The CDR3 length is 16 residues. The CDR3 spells CATSSIGQGNNSPLHF. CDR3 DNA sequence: TGTGCCACCAGCAGTATAGGACAAGGGAATAATTCACCCCTCCACTTT.

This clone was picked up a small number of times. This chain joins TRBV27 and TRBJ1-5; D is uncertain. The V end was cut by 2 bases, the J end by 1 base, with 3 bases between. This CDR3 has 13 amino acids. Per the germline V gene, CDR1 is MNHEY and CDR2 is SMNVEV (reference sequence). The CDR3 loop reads CASSLQSNQPQHF. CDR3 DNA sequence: TGTGCCAGCAGTTTACAGAGCAATCAGCCCCAGCATTTT.

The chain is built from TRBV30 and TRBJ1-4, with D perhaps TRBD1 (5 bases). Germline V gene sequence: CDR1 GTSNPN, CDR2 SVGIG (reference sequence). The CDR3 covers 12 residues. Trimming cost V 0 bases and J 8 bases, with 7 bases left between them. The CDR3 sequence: CAWSVRGEKLFF. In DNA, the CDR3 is TGTGCCTGGAGTGTACGGGGCGAAAAACTGTTTTTT.

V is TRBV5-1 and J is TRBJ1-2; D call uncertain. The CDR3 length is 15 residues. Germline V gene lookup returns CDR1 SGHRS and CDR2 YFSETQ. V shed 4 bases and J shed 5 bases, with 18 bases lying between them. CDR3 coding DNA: TGCGCCAGCAGCCCGGACCACCAGTCCTCATATGGCTACACCTTC. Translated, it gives CASSPDHQSSYGYTF.

CDR3 amino acids: CASPSPGRGNEQFF. The CDR3 DNA reads as TGTGCCAGTCCCAGCCCGGGACGGGGCAATGAGCAGTTCTTC. The chain uses TRBV2 and TRBJ2-1, with D perhaps matching TRBD1 or TRBD2 (5 bases each). V was clipped by 9 bases and J by 6 bases, with 18 bases between them. The CDR3 has 14 amino acids. CDR1 SNHLY and CDR2 FYNNEI come from the germline V gene.

As DNA, the CDR3 is TGCAGCGTTGTATGGGGGAGCCCCGGTGAGCAGTTCTTC. Translated, it gives CSVVWGSPGEQFF. V usage is TRBV29-1 and J usage is TRBJ2-1, with D perhaps matching TRBD1 or TRBD2 (5 bases each). The V end was cut by 4 bases, the J end by 9 bases, with 16 bases between. The length of the CDR3 is 13 residues. Germline-derived CDR1 and CDR2 are SQVTM and ANQGSEA.

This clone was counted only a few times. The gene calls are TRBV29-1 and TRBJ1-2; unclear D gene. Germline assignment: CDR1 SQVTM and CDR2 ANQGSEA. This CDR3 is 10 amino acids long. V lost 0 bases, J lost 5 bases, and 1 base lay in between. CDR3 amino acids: CSVEEYGYTF. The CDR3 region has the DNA TGCAGCGTTGAAGAATATGGCTACACCTTC.

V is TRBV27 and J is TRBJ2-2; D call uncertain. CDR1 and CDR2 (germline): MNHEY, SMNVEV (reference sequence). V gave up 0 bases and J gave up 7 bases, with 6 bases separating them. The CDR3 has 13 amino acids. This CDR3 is CASSLSQIGELFF. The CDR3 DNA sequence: TGTGCCAGCAGTTTATCCCAGATCGGGGAGCTGTTTTTT.

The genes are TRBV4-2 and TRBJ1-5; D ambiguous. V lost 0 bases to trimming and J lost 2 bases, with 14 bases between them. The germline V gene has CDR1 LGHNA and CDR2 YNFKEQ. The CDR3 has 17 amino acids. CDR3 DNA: TGTGCCAGCAGCCAAGATCGGAGCGTTGGTGGCAATCAGCCCCAGCATTTT. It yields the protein CASSQDRSVGGNQPQHF.

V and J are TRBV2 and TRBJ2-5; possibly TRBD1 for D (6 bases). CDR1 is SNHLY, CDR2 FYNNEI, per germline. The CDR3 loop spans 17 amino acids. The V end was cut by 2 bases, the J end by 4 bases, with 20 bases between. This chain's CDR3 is CASSEPSEGQRRETQYF. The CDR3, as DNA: TGTGCCAGCAGTGAACCCTCTGAGGGACAAAGGCGAGAGACCCAGTACTTC.

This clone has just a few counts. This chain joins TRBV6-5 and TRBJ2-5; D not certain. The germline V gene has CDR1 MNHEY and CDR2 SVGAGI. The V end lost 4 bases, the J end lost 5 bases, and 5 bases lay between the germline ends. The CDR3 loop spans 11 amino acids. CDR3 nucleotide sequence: TGTGCCAGCAGTTCGTGGGAGACCCAGTACTTC. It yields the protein CASSSWETQYF.

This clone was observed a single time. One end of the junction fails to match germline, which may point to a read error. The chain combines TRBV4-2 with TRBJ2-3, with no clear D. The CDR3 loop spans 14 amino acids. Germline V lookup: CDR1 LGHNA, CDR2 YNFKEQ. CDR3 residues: CASSQEARTDTQYF. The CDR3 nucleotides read TGTGCCAGCAGCCAAGAAGCTCGCACGGATACGCAGTATTTT.

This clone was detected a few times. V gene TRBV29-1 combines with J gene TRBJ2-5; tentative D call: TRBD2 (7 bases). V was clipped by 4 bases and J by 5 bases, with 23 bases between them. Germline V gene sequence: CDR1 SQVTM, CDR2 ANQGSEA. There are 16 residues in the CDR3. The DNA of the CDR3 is TGCAGCGTTGTGCCACGACTAGCCAAACAGGGCGAGACCCAGTACTTC. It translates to CSVVPRLAKQGETQYF.

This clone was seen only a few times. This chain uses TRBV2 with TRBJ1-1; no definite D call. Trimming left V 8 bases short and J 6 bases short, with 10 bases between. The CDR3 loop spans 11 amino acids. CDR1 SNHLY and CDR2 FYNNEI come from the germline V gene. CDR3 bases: TGTGCCAGCGTCCAAAACCCTGAAGCTTTCTTT. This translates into CASVQNPEAFF. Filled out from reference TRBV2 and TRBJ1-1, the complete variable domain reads EPEVTQTPSHQVTQMGQEVILRCVPISNHLYFYWYRQILGQKVEFLVSFYNNEISEKSEIFDDQFSVERPDGSNFTLKIRSTKLEDSAMYFCASVQNPEAFFGQGTRLTVV.

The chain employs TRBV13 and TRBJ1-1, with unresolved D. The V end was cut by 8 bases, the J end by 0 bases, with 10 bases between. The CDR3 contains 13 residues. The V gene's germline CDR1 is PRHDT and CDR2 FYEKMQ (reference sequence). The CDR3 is CASQEEMNTEAFF. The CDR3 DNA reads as TGTGCCAGCCAGGAGGAGATGAACACTGAAGCTTTCTTT.

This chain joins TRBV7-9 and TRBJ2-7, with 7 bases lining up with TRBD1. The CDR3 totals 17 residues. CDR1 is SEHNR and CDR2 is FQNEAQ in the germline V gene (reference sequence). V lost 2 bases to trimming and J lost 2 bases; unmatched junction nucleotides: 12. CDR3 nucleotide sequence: TGTGCCAGCAGCTTACGAAGGGGGCATACTCCTCCCTACGAGCAGTACTTC. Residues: CASSLRRGHTPPYEQYF.

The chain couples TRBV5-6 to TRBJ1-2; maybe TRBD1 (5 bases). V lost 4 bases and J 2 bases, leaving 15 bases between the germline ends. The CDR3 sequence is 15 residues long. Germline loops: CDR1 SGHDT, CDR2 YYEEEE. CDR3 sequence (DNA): TGTGCCAGCAGCCCAAATCCGCGGACAAACTATGGCTACACCTTC. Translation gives CASSPNPRTNYGYTF.

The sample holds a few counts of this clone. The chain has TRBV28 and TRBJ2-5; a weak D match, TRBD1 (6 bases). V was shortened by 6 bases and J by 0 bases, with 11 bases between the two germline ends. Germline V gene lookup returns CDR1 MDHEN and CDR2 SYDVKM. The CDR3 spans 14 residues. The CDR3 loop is CASRKQGYQETQYF. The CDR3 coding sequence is TGTGCCAGCAGGAAACAGGGTTACCAAGAGACCCAGTACTTC.

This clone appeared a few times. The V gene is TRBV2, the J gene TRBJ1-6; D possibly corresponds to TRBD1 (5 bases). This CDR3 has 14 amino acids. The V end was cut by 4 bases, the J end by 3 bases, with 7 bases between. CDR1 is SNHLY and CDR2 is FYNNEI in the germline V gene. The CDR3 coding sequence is TGTGCCAGCAGTGGAGGGGTCTATAATTCACCCCTCCACTTT. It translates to CASSGGVYNSPLHF.

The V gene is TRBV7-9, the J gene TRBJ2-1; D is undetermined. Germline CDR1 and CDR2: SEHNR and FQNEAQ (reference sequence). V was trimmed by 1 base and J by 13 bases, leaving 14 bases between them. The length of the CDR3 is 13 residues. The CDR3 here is CASSLDPRNLQFF. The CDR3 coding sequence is TGTGCCAGCAGCTTAGATCCTAGAAACCTACAGTTCTTC.

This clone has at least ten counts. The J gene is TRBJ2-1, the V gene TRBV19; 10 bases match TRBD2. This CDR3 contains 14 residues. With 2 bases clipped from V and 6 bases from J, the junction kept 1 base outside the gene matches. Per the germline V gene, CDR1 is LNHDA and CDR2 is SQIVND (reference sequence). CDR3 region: CASSISGGANEQFF. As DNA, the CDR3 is TGTGCCAGTAGTATAAGCGGGGGGGCCAATGAGCAGTTCTTC.

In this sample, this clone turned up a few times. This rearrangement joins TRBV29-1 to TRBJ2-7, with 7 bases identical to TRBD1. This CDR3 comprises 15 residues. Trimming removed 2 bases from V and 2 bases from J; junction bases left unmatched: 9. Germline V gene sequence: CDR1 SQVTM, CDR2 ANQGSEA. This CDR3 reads CSVELTTGTPYEQYF. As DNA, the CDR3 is TGCAGCGTTGAATTAACGACAGGGACCCCCTACGAGCAGTACTTC.

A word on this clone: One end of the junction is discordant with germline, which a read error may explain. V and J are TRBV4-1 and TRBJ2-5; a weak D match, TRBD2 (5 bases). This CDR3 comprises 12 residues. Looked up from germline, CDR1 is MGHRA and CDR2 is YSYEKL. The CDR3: CASSQEGRHLNF. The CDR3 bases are TGCGCCAGCAGCCAAGAAGGGAGACATTTAAACTTC.

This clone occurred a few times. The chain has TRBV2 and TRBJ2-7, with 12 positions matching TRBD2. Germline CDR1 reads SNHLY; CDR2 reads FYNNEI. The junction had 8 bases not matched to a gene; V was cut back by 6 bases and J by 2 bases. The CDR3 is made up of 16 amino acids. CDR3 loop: CASSTTSGGATYEQYF. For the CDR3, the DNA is TGTGCCAGCAGCACGACTAGCGGGGGCGCAACCTACGAGCAGTACTTC.